The T cell receptor (beta chain) under discussion was sequenced for a study of T-cell reconstitution after alpha-beta-depleted transplantation in children. Germline V lookup: CDR1 ENHRY, CDR2 SYGVKD. The CDR3 consists of 14 residues. Trimming took off 4 bases at V and 6 bases at J, with 16 bases between the two ends. This clonotype occurred many times. Library preparation (for TCRbeta) was performed with unique molecular identifiers. In TCRdb, the PCR reads were re-called with MiXCR into one record per CDR3 protein. The sample gives a few hundred thousand distinct CDR3 sequences, around 13% of which show up once; about 5% is in the top ten.

This chain links TRBV10-3 with TRBJ2-7, with D possibly matching TRBD2 (5 bases). The clonotype was recovered from a human donor who donated a stem cell graft to a child with combined immunodeficiency. This sample comprised PBMCs from the stem cell graft donor, obtained from the stem cell graft. The DNA of the CDR3 is TGTGCCATCAGTGGAGACGGCCCGAGGGTCGAGCAGTACTTC. Translating it yields CAISGDGPRVEQYF.